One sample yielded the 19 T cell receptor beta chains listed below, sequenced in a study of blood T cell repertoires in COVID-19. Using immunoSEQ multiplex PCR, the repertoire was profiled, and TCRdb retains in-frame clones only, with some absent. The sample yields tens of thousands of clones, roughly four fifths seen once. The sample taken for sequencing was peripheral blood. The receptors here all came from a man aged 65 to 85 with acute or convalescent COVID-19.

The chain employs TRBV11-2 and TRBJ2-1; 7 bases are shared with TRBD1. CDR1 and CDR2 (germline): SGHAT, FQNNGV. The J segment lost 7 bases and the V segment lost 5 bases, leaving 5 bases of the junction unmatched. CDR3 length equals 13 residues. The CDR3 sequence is CASSPDRRNEQFF. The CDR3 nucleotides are TGTGCCAGCAGCCCGGACAGGCGGAATGAGCAGTTCTTC. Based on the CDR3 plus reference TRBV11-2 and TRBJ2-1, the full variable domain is EAGVAQSPRYKIIEKRQSVAFWCNPISGHATLYWYQQILGQGPKLLIQFQNNGVVDDSQLPKDRFSAERLKGVDSTLKIQPAKLEDSAVYLCASSPDRRNEQFFGPGTRLTVL.

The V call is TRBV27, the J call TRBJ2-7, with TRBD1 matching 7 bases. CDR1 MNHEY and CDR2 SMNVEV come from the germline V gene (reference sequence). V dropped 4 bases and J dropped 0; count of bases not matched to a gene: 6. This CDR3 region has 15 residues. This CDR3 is CASSSETGSSYEQYF. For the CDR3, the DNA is TGTGCCAGCAGTTCGGAGACAGGGAGCTCCTACGAGCAGTACTTC.

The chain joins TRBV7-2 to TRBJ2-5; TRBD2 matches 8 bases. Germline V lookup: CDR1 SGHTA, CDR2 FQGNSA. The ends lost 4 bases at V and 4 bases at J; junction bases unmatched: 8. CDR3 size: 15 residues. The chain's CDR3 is CASSYSRGGRETQYF. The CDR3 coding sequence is TGTGCCAGCAGCTACAGTCGGGGGGGCAGAGAGACCCAGTACTTC.

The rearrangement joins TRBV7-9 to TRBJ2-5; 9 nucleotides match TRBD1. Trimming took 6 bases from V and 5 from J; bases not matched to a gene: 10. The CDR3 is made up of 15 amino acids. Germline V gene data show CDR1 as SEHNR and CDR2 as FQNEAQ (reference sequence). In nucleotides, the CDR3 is TGTGCCAGCAGTTCGGGACAGGGAGGTTTGGAGACCCAGTACTTC. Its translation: CASSSGQGGLETQYF.

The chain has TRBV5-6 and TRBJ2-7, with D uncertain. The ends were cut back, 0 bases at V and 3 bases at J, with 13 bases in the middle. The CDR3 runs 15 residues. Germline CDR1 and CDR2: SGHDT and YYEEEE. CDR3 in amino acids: CASSLGGSSIYEQYF. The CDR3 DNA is TGTGCCAGCAGCTTGGGCGGTTCATCCATCTACGAGCAGTACTTC.

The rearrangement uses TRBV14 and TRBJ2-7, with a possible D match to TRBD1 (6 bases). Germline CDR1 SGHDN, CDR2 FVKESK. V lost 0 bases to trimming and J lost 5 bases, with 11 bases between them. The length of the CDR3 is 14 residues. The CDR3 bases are TGTGCCAGCAGCCAAGACAGGGGATTCAACGAGCAGTACTTC. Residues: CASSQDRGFNEQYF. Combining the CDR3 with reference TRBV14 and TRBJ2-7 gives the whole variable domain EAGVTQFPSHSVIEKGQTVTLRCDPISGHDNLYWYRRVMGKEIKFLLHFVKESKQDESGMPNNRFLAERTGGTYSTLKVQPAELEDSGVYFCASSQDRGFNEQYFGPGTRLTVT.

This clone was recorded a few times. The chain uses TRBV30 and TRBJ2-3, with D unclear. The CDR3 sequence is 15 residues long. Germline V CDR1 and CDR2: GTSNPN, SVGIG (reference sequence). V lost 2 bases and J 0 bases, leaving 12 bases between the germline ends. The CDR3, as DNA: TGTGCCTGGAGTACGACATTTTCTAGCACAGATACGCAGTATTTT. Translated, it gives CAWSTTFSSTDTQYF.

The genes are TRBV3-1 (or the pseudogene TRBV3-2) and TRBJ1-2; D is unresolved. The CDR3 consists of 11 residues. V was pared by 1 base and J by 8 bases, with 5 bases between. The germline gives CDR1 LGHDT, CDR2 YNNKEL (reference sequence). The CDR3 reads CASSQGQGYTF. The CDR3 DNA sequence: TGTGCCAGCAGCCAAGGGCAAGGCTACACCTTC.

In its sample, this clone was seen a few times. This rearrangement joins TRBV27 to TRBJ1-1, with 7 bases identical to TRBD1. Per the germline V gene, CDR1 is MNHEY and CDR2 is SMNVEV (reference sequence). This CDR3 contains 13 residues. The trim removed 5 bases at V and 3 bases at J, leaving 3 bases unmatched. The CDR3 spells CASSLGGHTEAFF. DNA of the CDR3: TGTGCCAGCAGTCTAGGGGGCCACACTGAAGCTTTCTTT.

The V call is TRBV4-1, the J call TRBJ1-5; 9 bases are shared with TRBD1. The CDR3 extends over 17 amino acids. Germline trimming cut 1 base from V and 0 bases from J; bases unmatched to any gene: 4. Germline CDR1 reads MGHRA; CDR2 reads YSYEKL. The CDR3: CASSQGDRAYSNQPQHF. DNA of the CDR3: TGCGCCAGCAGCCAAGGGGACAGGGCCTATAGCAATCAGCCCCAGCATTTT.

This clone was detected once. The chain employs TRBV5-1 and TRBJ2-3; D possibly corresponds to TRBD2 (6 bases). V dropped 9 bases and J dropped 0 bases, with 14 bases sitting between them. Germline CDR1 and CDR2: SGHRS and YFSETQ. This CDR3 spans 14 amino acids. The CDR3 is CATRAGASTDTQYF. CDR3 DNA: TGCGCCACCCGAGCGGGTGCTAGCACAGATACGCAGTATTTT.

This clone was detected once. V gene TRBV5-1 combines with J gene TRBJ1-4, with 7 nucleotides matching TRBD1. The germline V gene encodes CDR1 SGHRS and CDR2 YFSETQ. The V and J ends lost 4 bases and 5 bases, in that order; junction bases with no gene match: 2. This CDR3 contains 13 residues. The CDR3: CASSEGGNEKLFF. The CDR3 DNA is TGCGCCAGCAGCGAAGGGGGCAATGAAAAACTGTTTTTT.

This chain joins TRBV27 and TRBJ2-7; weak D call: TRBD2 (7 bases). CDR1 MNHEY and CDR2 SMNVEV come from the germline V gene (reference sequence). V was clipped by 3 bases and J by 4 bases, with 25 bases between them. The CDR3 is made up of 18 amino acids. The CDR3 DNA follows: TGTGCCAGCAGTTTTCGAAATCGAATCCCGGGGGGCGCGTACGAGCAGTACTTC. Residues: CASSFRNRIPGGAYEQYF.

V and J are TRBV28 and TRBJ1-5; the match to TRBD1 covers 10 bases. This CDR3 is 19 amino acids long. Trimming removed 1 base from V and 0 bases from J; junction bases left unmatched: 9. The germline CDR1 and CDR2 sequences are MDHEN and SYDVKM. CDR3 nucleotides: TGTGCCAGCAGTTTATCCGGGACAGGGGATATTTATAGCAATCAGCCCCAGCATTTT. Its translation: CASSLSGTGDIYSNQPQHF.

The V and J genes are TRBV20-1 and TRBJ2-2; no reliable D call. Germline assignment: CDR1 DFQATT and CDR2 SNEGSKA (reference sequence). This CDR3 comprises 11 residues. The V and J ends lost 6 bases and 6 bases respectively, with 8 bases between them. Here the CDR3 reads CSAQSPGELFF. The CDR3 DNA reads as TGCAGTGCCCAATCCCCCGGGGAGCTGTTTTTT.

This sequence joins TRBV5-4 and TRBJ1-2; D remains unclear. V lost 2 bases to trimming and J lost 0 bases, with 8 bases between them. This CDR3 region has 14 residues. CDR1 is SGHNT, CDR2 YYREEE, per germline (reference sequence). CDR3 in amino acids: CASSLSISNYGYTF. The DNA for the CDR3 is TGTGCCAGCAGCTTATCAATTTCTAACTATGGCTACACCTTC.

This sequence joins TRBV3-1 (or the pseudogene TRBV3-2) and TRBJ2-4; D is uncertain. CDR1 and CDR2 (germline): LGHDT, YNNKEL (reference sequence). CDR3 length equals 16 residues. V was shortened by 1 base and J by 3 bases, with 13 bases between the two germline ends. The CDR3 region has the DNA TGTGCCAGCAGCCAAGCGTCCAGTTTTGTCAAAAACATTCAGTACTTC. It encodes CASSQASSFVKNIQYF.

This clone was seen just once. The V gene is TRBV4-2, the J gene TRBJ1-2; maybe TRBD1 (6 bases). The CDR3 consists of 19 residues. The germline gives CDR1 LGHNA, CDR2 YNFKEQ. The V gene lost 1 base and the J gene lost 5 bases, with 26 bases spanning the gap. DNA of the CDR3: TGTGCCAGCAGCCAAGGCCTCATGGGGGCGGTGACTGATAGGTATGGCTACACCTTC. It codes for CASSQGLMGAVTDRYGYTF.

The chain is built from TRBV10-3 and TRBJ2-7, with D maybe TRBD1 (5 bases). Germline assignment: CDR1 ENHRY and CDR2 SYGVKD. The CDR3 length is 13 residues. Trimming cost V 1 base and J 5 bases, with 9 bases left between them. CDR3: CAISELPGNEQYF. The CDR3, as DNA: TGTGCCATCAGTGAGTTACCAGGGAACGAGCAGTACTTC.